Sequencing of this TCR beta chain was carried out in a study of CD8 T cells in ankylosing spondylitis. This CDR3 comprises 14 residues. The ends were cut back, 4 bases at V and 4 bases at J, with 13 bases in the middle. TCRdb re-called the 5' RACE reads with MiXCR, one entry per CDR3 protein. The table lists approximately 400,000 distinct CDR3 sequences, 17% of them singletons. The sample holds many counts of this clonotype. What it binds is not known. Findings of the study overall: Eight or nine highly homologous variants formed a TCR beta motif that appeared characteristic of ankylosing spondylitis blood.

The sequence came from a male donor with ankylosing spondylitis. Sequencing was carried out using blood, either unsorted or a sorted T cell fraction (not recorded which). V usage is TRBV12-3 or TRBV12-4 and J usage is TRBJ1-2; D is possibly TRBD1 (5 bases). DNA of the CDR3: TGTGCCAGCAGTTACAAGGGGTCAGTCTATGGCTACACCTTC. Its protein is CASSYKGSVYGYTF.